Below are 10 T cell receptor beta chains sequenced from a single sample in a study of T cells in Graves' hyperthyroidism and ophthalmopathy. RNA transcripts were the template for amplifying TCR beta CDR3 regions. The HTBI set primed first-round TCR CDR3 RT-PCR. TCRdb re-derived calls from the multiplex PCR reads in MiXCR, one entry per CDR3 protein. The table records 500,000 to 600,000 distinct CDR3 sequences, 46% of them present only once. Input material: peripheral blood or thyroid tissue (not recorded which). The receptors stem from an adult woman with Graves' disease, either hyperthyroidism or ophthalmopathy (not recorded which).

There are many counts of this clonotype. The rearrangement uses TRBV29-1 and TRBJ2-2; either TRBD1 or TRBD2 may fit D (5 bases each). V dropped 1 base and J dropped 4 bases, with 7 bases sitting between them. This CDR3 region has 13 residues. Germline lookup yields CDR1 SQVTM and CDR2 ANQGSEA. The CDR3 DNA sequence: TGCAGCGTTGAAGCGGGACCCACCGGGGAGCTGTTTTTT. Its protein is CSVEAGPTGELFF.

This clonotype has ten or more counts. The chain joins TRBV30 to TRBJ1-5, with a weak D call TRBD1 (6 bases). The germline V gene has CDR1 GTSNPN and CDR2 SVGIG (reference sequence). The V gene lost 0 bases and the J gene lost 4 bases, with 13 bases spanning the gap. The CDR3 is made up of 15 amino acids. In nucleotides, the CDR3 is TGTGCCTGGAGTGTGTTGGGGACAACAAATCAGCCCCAGCATTTT. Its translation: CAWSVLGTTNQPQHF.

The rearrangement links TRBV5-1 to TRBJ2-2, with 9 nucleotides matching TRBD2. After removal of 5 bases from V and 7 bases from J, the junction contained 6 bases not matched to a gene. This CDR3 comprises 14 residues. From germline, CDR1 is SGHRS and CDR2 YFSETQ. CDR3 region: CASRVIAGVGELFF. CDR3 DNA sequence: TGCGCCAGCAGAGTCATAGCGGGAGTCGGGGAGCTGTTTTTT.

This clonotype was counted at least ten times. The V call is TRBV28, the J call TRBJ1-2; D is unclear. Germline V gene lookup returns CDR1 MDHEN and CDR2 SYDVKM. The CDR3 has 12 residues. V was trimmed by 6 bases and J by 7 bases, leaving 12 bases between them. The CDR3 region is CASSPDAGGYTF. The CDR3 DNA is TGTGCCAGCAGCCCCGACGCGGGTGGCTACACCTTC.

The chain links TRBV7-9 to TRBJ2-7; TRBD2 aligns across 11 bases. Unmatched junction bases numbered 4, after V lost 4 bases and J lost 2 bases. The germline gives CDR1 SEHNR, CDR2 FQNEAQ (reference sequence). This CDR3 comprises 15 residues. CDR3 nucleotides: TGTGCCAGCAGCTGGACTAGCGGGTCTGCCTACGAGCAGTACTTC. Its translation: CASSWTSGSAYEQYF. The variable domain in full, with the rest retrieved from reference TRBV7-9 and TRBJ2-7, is DTGVSQNPRHKITKRGQNVTFRCDPISEHNRLYWYRQTLGQGPEFLTYFQNEAQLEKSRLLSDRFSAERPKGSFSTLEIQRTEQGDSAMYLCASSWTSGSAYEQYFGPGTRLTVT.

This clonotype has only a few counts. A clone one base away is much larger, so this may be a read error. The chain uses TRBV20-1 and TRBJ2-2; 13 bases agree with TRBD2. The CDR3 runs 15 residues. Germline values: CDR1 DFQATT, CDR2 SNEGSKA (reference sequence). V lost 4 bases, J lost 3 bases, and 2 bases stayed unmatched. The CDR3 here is CSAILAGGYTGELFF. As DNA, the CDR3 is TGCAGTGCTATACTAGCGGGAGGGTACACCGGGGAGCTGTTTTTT.

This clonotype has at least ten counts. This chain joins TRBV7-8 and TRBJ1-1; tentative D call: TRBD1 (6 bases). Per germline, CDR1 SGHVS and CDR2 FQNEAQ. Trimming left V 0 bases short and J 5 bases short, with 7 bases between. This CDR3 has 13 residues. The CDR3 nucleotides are TGTGCCAGCAGCTTAGCTACAGGGACTGAAGCTTTCTTT. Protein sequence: CASSLATGTEAFF.

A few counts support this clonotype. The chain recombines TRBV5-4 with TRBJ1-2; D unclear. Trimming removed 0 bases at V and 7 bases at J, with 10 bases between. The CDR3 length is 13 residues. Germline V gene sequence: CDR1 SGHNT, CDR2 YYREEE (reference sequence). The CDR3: CASSLVTVGGYTF. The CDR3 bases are TGTGCCAGCAGCTTGGTCACAGTCGGTGGCTACACCTTC.

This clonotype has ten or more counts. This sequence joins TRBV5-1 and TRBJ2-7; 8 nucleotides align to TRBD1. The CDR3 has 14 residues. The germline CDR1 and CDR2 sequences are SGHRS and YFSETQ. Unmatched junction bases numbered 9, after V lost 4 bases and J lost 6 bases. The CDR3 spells CASSPAGQGSEQYF. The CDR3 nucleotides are TGCGCCAGCAGCCCGGCCGGACAGGGAAGCGAGCAGTACTTC.

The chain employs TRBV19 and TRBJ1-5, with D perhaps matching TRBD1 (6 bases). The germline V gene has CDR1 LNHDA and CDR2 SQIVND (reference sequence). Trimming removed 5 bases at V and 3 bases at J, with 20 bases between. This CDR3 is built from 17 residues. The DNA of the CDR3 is TGTGCCAGTAGTGCCCGGGACACCGGCAACCTCAATCAGCCCCAGCATTTT. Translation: CASSARDTGNLNQPQHF.